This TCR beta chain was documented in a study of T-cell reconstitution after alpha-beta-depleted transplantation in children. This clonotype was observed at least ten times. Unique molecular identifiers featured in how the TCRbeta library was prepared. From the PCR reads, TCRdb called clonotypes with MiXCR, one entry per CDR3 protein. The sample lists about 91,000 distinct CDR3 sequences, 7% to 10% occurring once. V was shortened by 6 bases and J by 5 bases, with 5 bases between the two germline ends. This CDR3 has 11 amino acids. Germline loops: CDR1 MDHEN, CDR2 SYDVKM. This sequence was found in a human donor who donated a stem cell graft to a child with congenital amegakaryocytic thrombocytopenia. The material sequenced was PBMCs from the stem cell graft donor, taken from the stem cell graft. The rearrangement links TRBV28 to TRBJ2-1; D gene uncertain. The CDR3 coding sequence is TGTGCCAGCAGGGTGAACAATGAGCAGTTCTTC. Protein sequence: CASRVNNEQFF.